The 23 T cell receptor beta chains given below trace back to one sample, sequenced in a study of T-cell reconstitution after alpha-beta-depleted transplantation in children. Preparing the TCRbeta library involved the use of unique molecular identifiers. TCRdb recomputed calls from the PCR reads with MiXCR, one row per CDR3 protein. The sample consists of about 600,000 distinct CDR3 sequences, more than 9% of them appearing once. The specimen was PBMCs from the stem cell graft donor, collected from the stem cell graft. These receptors came from a human donor who donated a stem cell graft to a child with acute myeloid leukemia.

The rearrangement links TRBV29-1 to TRBJ2-7, with unresolved D. Trimming stripped 2 bases from V and 6 bases from J, with 8 bases between. The CDR3 has 11 residues. CDR1 is SQVTM, CDR2 ANQGSEA, per germline. The CDR3 coding sequence is TGCAGCGTTGAAACAAGAGGCGAGCAGTACTTC. Protein product: CSVETRGEQYF.

Ten or more counts support this clonotype. This rearrangement joins TRBV6-5 to TRBJ1-3; TRBD1 matches at 8 bases. Trimming took 4 bases from V and 0 from J; bases not matched to a gene: 2. This CDR3 comprises 15 residues. The V gene's germline CDR1 is MNHEY and CDR2 SVGAGI. The CDR3 sequence is CASSWTGSSGNTIYF. CDR3 nucleotide sequence: TGTGCCAGCAGTTGGACAGGGAGCTCTGGAAACACCATATATTTT.

This clonotype showed up just a few times. V usage is TRBV6-1 and J usage is TRBJ2-5, with D unclear. The germline V gene encodes CDR1 MNHNS and CDR2 SASEGT. The ends were cut back, 6 bases at V and 5 bases at J, with 10 bases in the middle. The CDR3 contains 12 residues. CDR3 protein: CASSEVRETQYF. The CDR3 coding sequence is TGTGCCAGCAGCGAGGTGCGGGAGACCCAGTACTTC.

This clonotype was detected a few times. The chain combines TRBV6-1 with TRBJ2-1, with D possibly being TRBD2 (6 bases). The CDR3 length is 14 residues. CDR1 is MNHNS, CDR2 SASEGT, per germline. Trimming pared 6 bases from V and 6 bases from J, leaving 15 bases between. CDR3 nucleotides: TGTGCCAGCAGCCGGGACTCCGTGGTCAATGAGCAGTTCTTC. Its protein is CASSRDSVVNEQFF.

V usage is TRBV20-1 and J usage is TRBJ2-2; 7 bases align to TRBD1. This CDR3 is 15 amino acids long. Germline V lookup: CDR1 DFQATT, CDR2 SNEGSKA (reference sequence). The V gene end was trimmed by 3 bases and the J gene end by 8 bases; junction bases not matched to a gene: 12. The CDR3 sequence is CSASNRGSRGGELFF. The DNA of the CDR3 is TGCAGTGCTAGTAACAGGGGCTCCCGGGGTGGGGAGCTGTTTTTT.

This clonotype appeared many times. The V call is TRBV2, the J call TRBJ2-2; 9 nucleotides agree with TRBD2. CDR1 SNHLY and CDR2 FYNNEI come from the germline V gene. After removal of 8 bases from V and 7 bases from J, the junction contained 8 bases not matched to a gene. This CDR3 region has 14 residues. CDR3 sequence: CASSREGADGELFF. The CDR3, as DNA: TGTGCCAGCTCGCGGGAGGGCGCGGACGGGGAGCTGTTTTTT. Variable domain in full (rest from reference TRBV2 and TRBJ2-2): EPEVTQTPSHQVTQMGQEVILRCVPISNHLYFYWYRQILGQKVEFLVSFYNNEISEKSEIFDDQFSVERPDGSNFTLKIRSTKLEDSAMYFCASSREGADGELFFGEGSRLTVL.

This clonotype was seen repeatedly, ten times or more. The chain employs TRBV15 and TRBJ2-3; a weak D match, TRBD2 (6 bases). The germline V gene has CDR1 LNHNV and CDR2 YYDKDF (reference sequence). V was pared by 0 bases and J by 6 bases, with 16 bases between. The CDR3 covers 16 residues. The CDR3 sequence: CATSRDVGGTTDTQYF. CDR3 sequence (DNA): TGTGCCACCAGCAGAGATGTGGGGGGAACCACGGATACGCAGTATTTT.

V is TRBV7-9 and J is TRBJ2-3; possibly TRBD1 or TRBD2 for D (5 bases each). The CDR3 contains 13 residues. Trimming cost V 5 bases and J 6 bases, with 12 bases left between them. Germline V CDR1 and CDR2: SEHNR, FQNEAQ (reference sequence). The CDR3 DNA sequence: TGTGCCAGCAGCGGGGCTAGCCCCGATACGCAGTATTTT. This translates into CASSGASPDTQYF. The full variable domain, completed using reference TRBV7-9 and TRBJ2-3, is DTGVSQNPRHKITKRGQNVTFRCDPISEHNRLYWYRQTLGQGPEFLTYFQNEAQLEKSRLLSDRFSAERPKGSFSTLEIQRTEQGDSAMYLCASSGASPDTQYFGPGTRLTVL.

The sample holds many counts of this clonotype. The chain recombines TRBV4-3 with TRBJ2-1; 7 bases are a match to TRBD2. The germline V gene encodes CDR1 LGHNA and CDR2 YSLEER. CDR3 size: 16 residues. V was pared by 1 base and J by 0 bases, with 3 bases of the junction left unmatched. The DNA for the CDR3 is TGCGCCAGCAGCCAAGGACTAGCCCCCTCCTACAATGAGCAGTTCTTC. Protein: CASSQGLAPSYNEQFF.

V usage is TRBV11-2 and J usage is TRBJ2-7; D perhaps matches TRBD1 (6 bases). Trimming shortened V by 2 bases and J by 2 bases, and 10 bases separated the two germline ends. This CDR3 contains 14 residues. The germline V gene has CDR1 SGHAT and CDR2 FQNNGV. The CDR3 spells CASSLMDRAYEQYF. The DNA for the CDR3 is TGTGCCAGCAGCTTAATGGACAGAGCCTACGAGCAGTACTTC.

This clonotype was observed a handful of times. This chain joins TRBV20-1 and TRBJ1-4, with D tentatively TRBD1 (5 bases). This CDR3 has 14 amino acids. Germline V gene sequence: CDR1 DFQATT, CDR2 SNEGSKA (reference sequence). V shed 0 bases and J shed 7 bases, with 12 bases lying between them. CDR3: CSARDGQRPEKLFF. The CDR3 region has the DNA TGCAGTGCTAGAGATGGACAACGACCTGAAAAACTGTTTTTT.

In its sample, this clonotype was seen a few times. The chain employs TRBV10-3 and TRBJ2-5; D gene ambiguous. Germline CDR1 is ENHRY and CDR2 is SYGVKD. The CDR3 is 13 amino acids. The V end lost 4 bases, the J end lost 2 bases, and 8 bases lay between the germline ends. Here the CDR3 reads CAISGRVQETQYF. The DNA of the CDR3 is TGTGCCATCAGTGGAAGGGTTCAAGAGACCCAGTACTTC.

This chain joins TRBV7-9 and TRBJ2-7; D gene ambiguous. The CDR3 consists of 15 residues. The germline gives CDR1 SEHNR, CDR2 FQNEAQ (reference sequence). The V gene lost 2 bases and the J gene lost 5 bases, with 16 bases spanning the gap. The CDR3 sequence is CASSLRASNPHEQYF. In nucleotides, the CDR3 is TGTGCCAGCAGCTTAAGGGCTAGTAACCCCCACGAGCAGTACTTC.

This clonotype was observed a handful of times. V is TRBV3-1 and J is TRBJ2-7; tentatively, D is TRBD1 or TRBD2 (6 bases each). Germline-derived CDR1 and CDR2 are LGHDT and YNNKEL (reference sequence). The germline V and J ends were trimmed by 2 bases and 3 bases, with 11 bases remaining between them. The CDR3 is 14 amino acids. CDR3 residues: CASSQPGALYEQYF. The CDR3 DNA reads as TGTGCCAGCAGCCAACCGGGGGCTCTCTACGAGCAGTACTTC.

This clonotype was counted at least ten times. This chain links TRBV5-5 with TRBJ2-3, with 10 bases aligning to TRBD2. This CDR3 has 14 amino acids. With V trimmed by 10 bases and J by 5 bases, 10 bases remained unmatched. From germline, CDR1 is SGHKS and CDR2 YYEKEE (reference sequence). CDR3 protein: CAAGIAGGIDTQYF. The CDR3 DNA sequence: TGTGCCGCCGGGATAGCGGGAGGTATAGATACGCAGTATTTT.

This clonotype has more than one count but fewer than ten. The chain has TRBV30 and TRBJ2-1; weak D call: TRBD2 (6 bases). V gave up 4 bases and J gave up 10 bases, with 11 bases separating them. The CDR3 runs 11 residues. Germline V lookup: CDR1 GTSNPN, CDR2 SVGIG (reference sequence). CDR3 in amino acids: CAWNGGTEQFF. CDR3 sequence (DNA): TGTGCCTGGAATGGCGGGACGGAGCAGTTCTTC.

V gene TRBV27 combines with J gene TRBJ2-1, with 9 bases identical to TRBD2. V trimming: 5 bases; J trimming: 4 bases; junction bases outside the gene matches: 9. The CDR3 is 16 amino acids. From germline, CDR1 is MNHEY and CDR2 SMNVEV (reference sequence). The CDR3 DNA is TGTGCCAGCAGTCCTTTCCATAGCGGGGGATACAATGAGCAGTTCTTC. Translating gives CASSPFHSGGYNEQFF.

The sample holds many counts of this clonotype. The gene calls are TRBV27 and TRBJ2-1, with 10 positions matching TRBD2. From germline, CDR1 is MNHEY and CDR2 SMNVEV (reference sequence). The length of the CDR3 is 13 residues. Trimming cost V 2 bases and J 10 bases; bases outside gene matches: 2. The CDR3: CASSLLAGDEQFF. The CDR3 DNA reads as TGTGCCAGCAGTTTACTAGCGGGGGACGAGCAGTTCTTC.

The rearrangement links TRBV3-1 to TRBJ2-7; tentatively, D is TRBD1 or TRBD2 (5 bases each). The length of the CDR3 is 15 residues. The germline V and J ends were trimmed by 5 bases and 2 bases, with 16 bases remaining between them. Looked up from germline, CDR1 is LGHDT and CDR2 is YNNKEL (reference sequence). CDR3 region: CASSKKGSGPYEQYF. The CDR3 nucleotides read TGTGCCAGCAGCAAAAAGGGGTCGGGGCCCTACGAGCAGTACTTC.

This chain uses TRBV11-2 with TRBJ1-2; D remains ambiguous. CDR3 size: 12 residues. Trimming shortened V by 4 bases and J by 7 bases, and 10 bases separated the two germline ends. Germline V gene sequence: CDR1 SGHAT, CDR2 FQNNGV. CDR3 in DNA: TGTGCCAGCAGCTCAATACAGAGTGGCTACACCTTC. Protein sequence: CASSSIQSGYTF.

This clonotype was observed at least ten times. The chain has TRBV5-1 and TRBJ2-4; weak D call: TRBD1 (6 bases). The CDR3 is 14 residues long. The V and J ends lost 3 bases and 8 bases respectively, with 15 bases between them. The germline CDR1 and CDR2 sequences are SGHRS and YFSETQ. Written as DNA, the CDR3 is TGCGCCAGCAGCTCACCGGGACAATCTGACATTCAGTACTTC. It translates to CASSSPGQSDIQYF.

This clonotype was detected a few times. This chain joins TRBV6-2 or TRBV6-3 and TRBJ1-5; 8 bases line up with TRBD1. Germline CDR1 and CDR2: MNHEY and SVGEGT. The V and J ends lost 4 bases and 5 bases, in that order; junction bases with no gene match: 7. This CDR3 contains 15 residues. The CDR3 loop is CASSSGGQGHQPQHF. The CDR3 DNA is TGTGCCAGCAGTTCCGGCGGACAGGGACATCAGCCCCAGCATTTT.

This clonotype was seen more than once but under ten times. This rearrangement joins TRBV4-2 to TRBJ2-2, with D maybe TRBD2 (6 bases). CDR1 and CDR2 from the germline V gene are LGHNA and YNFKEQ. V lost 4 bases, J lost 3 bases, and 12 bases lay in between. This CDR3 contains 15 residues. CDR3 residues: CASSREALHTGELFF. Here the CDR3 DNA reads TGTGCCAGCAGCCGGGAGGCCCTCCACACCGGGGAGCTGTTTTTT.